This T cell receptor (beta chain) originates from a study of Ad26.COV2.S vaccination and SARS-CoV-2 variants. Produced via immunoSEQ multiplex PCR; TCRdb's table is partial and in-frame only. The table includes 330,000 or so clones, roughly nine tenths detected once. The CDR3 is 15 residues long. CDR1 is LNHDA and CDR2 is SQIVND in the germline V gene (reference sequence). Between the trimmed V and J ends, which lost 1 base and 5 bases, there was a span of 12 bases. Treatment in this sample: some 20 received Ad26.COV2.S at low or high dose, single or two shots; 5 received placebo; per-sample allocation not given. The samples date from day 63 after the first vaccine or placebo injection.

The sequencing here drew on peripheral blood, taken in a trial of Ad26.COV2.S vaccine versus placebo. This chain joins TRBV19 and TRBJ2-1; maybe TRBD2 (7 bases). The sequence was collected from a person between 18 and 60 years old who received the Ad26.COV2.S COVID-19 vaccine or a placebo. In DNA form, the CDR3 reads TGTGCCAGTAGTATAGTAGGGGGGGCCAACAATGAGCAGTTCTTC. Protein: CASSIVGGANNEQFF.